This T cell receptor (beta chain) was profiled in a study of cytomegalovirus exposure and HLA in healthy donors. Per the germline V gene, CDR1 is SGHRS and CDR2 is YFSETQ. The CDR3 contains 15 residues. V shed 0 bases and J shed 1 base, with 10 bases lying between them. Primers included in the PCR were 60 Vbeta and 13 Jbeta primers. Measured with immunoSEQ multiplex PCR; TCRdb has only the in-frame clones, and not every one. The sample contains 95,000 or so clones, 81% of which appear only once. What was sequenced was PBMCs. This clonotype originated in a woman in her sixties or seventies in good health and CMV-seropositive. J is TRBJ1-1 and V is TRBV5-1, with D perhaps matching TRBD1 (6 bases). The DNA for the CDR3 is TGCGCCAGCAGCTTGGTCGTGGGGGCGAACACTGAAGCTTTCTTT. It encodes CASSLVVGANTEAFF.